This TCR beta chain was obtained from a study of T-cell reconstitution after alpha-beta-depleted transplantation in children (dated by TCRdb to 2016 to 2017). Study-wide context: T-cell immune reconstitution after TCRalphabeta/CD19-depleted allogeneic hematopoietic cell transplantation in children was quantitatively tracked in the study by means of TCR repertoire profiling.

Library construction relied on PCR. The instrument was an Illumina HiSeq 2500. TCR library preparation used molecular barcoding, with unique molecular identifiers applied to normalize quantification of the TCRbeta repertoire. TCRdb trimmed public reads at Q25 via fastp, called clones via MiXCR and kept in-frame beta chains. Each CDR3 protein appears once, grouped with its most common genes and DNA. The sample includes under 850,000 distinct CDR3 sequences, with under 15% observed a single time. Around 0.8% of the sample rests with the top ten. This clonotype was found many times. Its antigen is still unknown. Per-base quality was not reported, and no clone a single base away is much larger than it. The treatment or condition tag for this specimen amounts to: allogeneic hematopoietic cell transplantation with graft depleted of TCRalphabeta T cells and CD19 B cells. The children who served as transplant recipients had been given grafts of TCRalphabeta/CD19-depleted allogeneic hematopoietic cells.

CDR1 MDHEN and CDR2 SYDVKM were looked up in the germline V gene. Spanning cysteine to phenylalanine, the CDR3 consists of 18 amino acids. Solely the CDR3 DNA is kept, with 54 bases framed from the first base. Trimming removed 2 bases from V and 1 base from J; the gene matches leave 11 bases unexplained. Findings and caveats that apply to the study as a whole: In some patients, the high TCRbeta diversity seen at day 60 was put down to recipient T cells and intrathymic progenitors that had survived conditioning. The apparently early recovery of alphabetaT-cell counts about two months after transplant reportedly depended on only several hundred rapidly expanded clones that came from non-depleted graft cells. Over subsequent months, a decline in hyperexpanded clone frequencies was noted, and after one year, T-cell counts and TCRbeta diversity were mostly ascribed to newly produced T cells.

The specimen comprised PBMCs, sampled before TCRalphabeta/CD19-depleted stem cell transplant. Recombination connected TRBV28 to TRBJ2-1, with 7 bases aligning to TRBD2. The source of this sequence is a girl aged 2 to 9 with congenital amegakaryocytic thrombocytopenia, due to receive a stem cell transplant. DNA sequence: TGTGCCAGCAGTTTACTTTTTCCCTGGCGGGAGTCCTACAATGAGCAGTTCTTC. The translation is CASSLLFPWRESYNEQFF.